A single sample is the source of the 22 T cell receptor beta chains below, sequenced in a study of T cells in localized non-small cell lung cancer. TCRdb's copy holds only in-frame clones and misses some; the assay was immunoSEQ multiplex PCR. Seen here are 25,000 to 30,000 clones, about four fifths observed once, and the top ten hold approximately 4.9%. Sequences were derived from peripheral blood mononuclear cells, sampled before any cancer treatment. All receptors derive from a man aged 35 to 69 with stage III lung adenocarcinoma.

The genes are TRBV5-4 and TRBJ1-2; 8 bases map to TRBD1. CDR1 SGHNT and CDR2 YYREEE come from the germline V gene (reference sequence). V dropped 4 bases and J dropped 4; count of bases not matched to a gene: 12. This CDR3 spans 16 amino acids. CDR3 DNA: TGTGCCAGCAGCCGCCCGGGACAGGAAGAATCCTATGGCTACACCTTC. Protein: CASSRPGQEESYGYTF.

The chain links TRBV19 to TRBJ2-5; tentatively, D is TRBD2 (5 bases). Between the trimmed V and J ends, which lost 5 bases and 4 bases, there was a span of 20 bases. Germline assignment: CDR1 LNHDA and CDR2 SQIVND (reference sequence). The CDR3 spans 16 residues. As DNA, the CDR3 is TGTGCCAGTAGTTCGTTAATTAGAGGGCTAAGAGAGACCCAGTACTTC. Translating gives CASSSLIRGLRETQYF.

The chain couples TRBV5-1 to TRBJ2-2, with a possible D match to TRBD2 (5 bases). This CDR3 is built from 15 residues. From germline, CDR1 is SGHRS and CDR2 YFSETQ. V lost 0 bases to trimming and J lost 6 bases, with 12 bases between them. The CDR3 DNA is TGCGCCAGCAGCTTGGGGACTCCCAGCGCCGGGGAGCTGTTTTTT. Translated: CASSLGTPSAGELFF.

The chain is built from TRBV6-6 and TRBJ1-1, with a possible D match to TRBD1 (5 bases). Per the germline V gene, CDR1 is MNHNY and CDR2 is SVGAGI (reference sequence). With 7 bases removed from V and 1 base from J, the gap between germline ends came to 10 bases. This CDR3 has 13 amino acids. As DNA, the CDR3 is TGTGCCAGCAATACCAGGGAGAACACTGAAGCTTTCTTT. Translation gives CASNTRENTEAFF.

The chain carries TRBV27 and TRBJ2-2; no firm D call. The CDR3 sequence is 13 residues long. Germline V gene sequence: CDR1 MNHEY, CDR2 SMNVEV (reference sequence). Trimming removed 3 bases from V and 5 bases from J, with 7 bases in between. Here the CDR3 DNA reads TGTGCCAGCAGTTTTCAGCTTACCGGGGAGCTGTTTTTT. Translation gives CASSFQLTGELFF.

The rearrangement joins TRBV30 to TRBJ2-1, with TRBD2 as a possible D gene (6 bases). The CDR3 is 13 residues long. Germline-derived CDR1 and CDR2 are GTSNPN and SVGIG (reference sequence). Trimming pared 5 bases from V and 0 bases from J, leaving 8 bases between. CDR3 amino acids: CAWRGSSYNEQFF. The CDR3 DNA is TGTGCCTGGCGGGGGAGCTCCTACAATGAGCAGTTCTTC. The whole variable domain, filled in from reference TRBV30 and TRBJ2-1, reads SQTIHQWPATLVQPVGSPLSLECTVEGTSNPNLYWYRQAAGRGLQLLFYSVGIGQISSEVPQNLSASRPQDRQFILSSKKLLLSDSGFYLCAWRGSSYNEQFFGPGTRLTVL.

The J gene is TRBJ1-3, the V gene TRBV2, with D unclear. The CDR3 is 14 amino acids. The germline gives CDR1 SNHLY, CDR2 FYNNEI. Trimming took off 4 bases at V and 1 base at J, with 8 bases between the two ends. CDR3 protein: CASSGRGSGNTIYF. The CDR3 nucleotides are TGTGCCAGCAGTGGGCGGGGATCTGGAAACACCATATATTTT. Variable domain in full (rest from reference TRBV2 and TRBJ1-3): EPEVTQTPSHQVTQMGQEVILRCVPISNHLYFYWYRQILGQKVEFLVSFYNNEISEKSEIFDDQFSVERPDGSNFTLKIRSTKLEDSAMYFCASSGRGSGNTIYFGEGSWLTVV.

The chain employs TRBV6-6 and TRBJ1-5, with TRBD1 matching 9 bases. The junction had 5 bases not matched to a gene; V was cut back by 7 bases and J by 4 bases. Germline CDR1 is MNHNY and CDR2 is SVGAGI (reference sequence). The CDR3 consists of 14 residues. The CDR3: CASKEQGANQPQHF. The DNA of the CDR3 is TGTGCCAGCAAGGAACAGGGGGCAAATCAGCCCCAGCATTTT.

This clone appeared once. V is TRBV9 and J is TRBJ2-5, with a tentative D call TRBD2 (5 bases). The germline V and J ends were trimmed by 3 bases and 5 bases, with 14 bases remaining between them. Germline CDR1 is SGDLS and CDR2 is YYNGEE. This CDR3 is built from 14 residues. Written as DNA, the CDR3 is TGTGCCAGCAGCGCTGGTGTGCAGCGGGAGACCCAGTACTTC. It is translated as CASSAGVQRETQYF.

This chain uses TRBV30 with TRBJ1-4; possible D gene TRBD1, 6 bases. The CDR3 is 15 amino acids. Trimming removed 2 bases from V and 7 bases from J, with 17 bases in between. Germline CDR1 is GTSNPN and CDR2 is SVGIG (reference sequence). CDR3 in amino acids: CAWSPDPQGGEKLFF. The CDR3, as DNA: TGTGCCTGGAGTCCGGACCCACAGGGTGGTGAAAAACTGTTTTTT. Looking up the rest from reference TRBV30 and TRBJ1-4 gives the full variable domain: SQTIHQWPATLVQPVGSPLSLECTVEGTSNPNLYWYRQAAGRGLQLLFYSVGIGQISSEVPQNLSASRPQDRQFILSSKKLLLSDSGFYLCAWSPDPQGGEKLFFGSGTQLSVL.

The CDR3 nucleotides read TGCGCCAGCAGCTTAGCGGGGGTTAACTATGGCTACACCTTC. It encodes CASSLAGVNYGYTF. The chain recombines TRBV5-1 with TRBJ1-2, with a possible D match to TRBD1 (5 bases). The CDR3 contains 14 residues. Per the germline V gene, CDR1 is SGHRS and CDR2 is YFSETQ. V gave up 2 bases and J gave up 1 base, with 9 bases separating them.

The V gene is TRBV5-1, the J gene TRBJ2-5, with unresolved D. Trimming cost V 0 bases and J 1 base, with 7 bases left between them. Germline V gene lookup returns CDR1 SGHRS and CDR2 YFSETQ. The CDR3 runs to 14 residues. The CDR3 loop is CASSLGHLQETQYF. DNA for the CDR3: TGCGCCAGCAGCTTGGGACACCTCCAAGAGACCCAGTACTTC.

The rearrangement uses TRBV2 and TRBJ2-7; TRBD1 matches 8 bases. The CDR3 extends over 14 amino acids. The ends lost 7 bases at V and 4 bases at J; junction bases unmatched: 9. CDR1 and CDR2 from the germline V gene are SNHLY and FYNNEI. For the CDR3, the DNA is TGTGCCAGCACTTACCCGGACAGGGCTTACGAGCAGTACTTC. Translated: CASTYPDRAYEQYF. Full variable domain (outside the CDR3, taken from reference TRBV2 and TRBJ2-7): EPEVTQTPSHQVTQMGQEVILRCVPISNHLYFYWYRQILGQKVEFLVSFYNNEISEKSEIFDDQFSVERPDGSNFTLKIRSTKLEDSAMYFCASTYPDRAYEQYFGPGTRLTVT.

The rearrangement links TRBV7-9 to TRBJ2-1, with 8 bases that match TRBD2. Germline loops: CDR1 SEHNR, CDR2 FQNEAQ (reference sequence). V was clipped by 2 bases and J by 4 bases; unmatched bases: 10. This CDR3 comprises 17 residues. CDR3 residues: CASSLWVAGSLYNEQFF. The CDR3 DNA reads as TGTGCCAGCAGCTTATGGGTAGCGGGGAGTTTATACAATGAGCAGTTCTTC.

The chain employs TRBV28 and TRBJ2-7, with D possibly being TRBD1 (7 bases). With 3 bases removed from V and 1 base from J, the gap between germline ends came to 19 bases. The CDR3 is made up of 17 amino acids. Germline assignment: CDR1 MDHEN and CDR2 SYDVKM. The CDR3 is CASSFIGGGDVSYEQYF. The CDR3 region has the DNA TGTGCCAGCAGTTTTATCGGAGGGGGCGACGTTTCCTACGAGCAGTACTTC.

This chain joins TRBV5-1 and TRBJ1-1, with unresolved D. This CDR3 is 12 amino acids long. Trimming removed 4 bases from V and 10 bases from J, with 14 bases in between. In germline, CDR1 is SGHRS, CDR2 YFSETQ. The CDR3 DNA follows: TGCGCCAGCAGCCTGGAAGGAGGGCGAGCTTTCTTT. Translated: CASSLEGGRAFF.

The gene calls are TRBV29-1 and TRBJ1-5; D perhaps matches TRBD1 (5 bases). Germline V lookup: CDR1 SQVTM, CDR2 ANQGSEA. This CDR3 is built from 15 residues. Trimming shortened V by 5 bases and J by 1 base, and 15 bases separated the two germline ends. The chain's CDR3 is CSVRDSPGSNQPQHF. The DNA of the CDR3 is TGCAGCGTTCGGGACTCCCCAGGAAGCAATCAGCCCCAGCATTTT.

The chain links TRBV5-1 to TRBJ2-3, with D unresolved. Germline values: CDR1 SGHRS, CDR2 YFSETQ. V gave up 6 bases and J gave up 3 bases, with 14 bases separating them. CDR3 length: 14 amino acids. The CDR3 loop reads CASKAGDRTDTQYF. CDR3 nucleotides: TGCGCCAGCAAGGCAGGAGATAGGACAGATACGCAGTATTTT.

The chain couples TRBV15 to TRBJ1-5, with TRBD1 matching 10 bases. With V trimmed by 1 base and J by 6 bases, 3 bases remained unmatched. In germline, CDR1 is LNHNV, CDR2 YYDKDF (reference sequence). This CDR3 spans 15 amino acids. CDR3 in amino acids: CATSRGDRGGQPQHF. The CDR3 DNA follows: TGTGCCACCAGCAGAGGGGACAGGGGTGGTCAGCCCCAGCATTTT.

The rearrangement joins TRBV2 to TRBJ1-5; the D is unclear. V was pared by 2 bases and J by 4 bases, with 12 bases between. CDR1 is SNHLY, CDR2 FYNNEI, per germline. This CDR3 has 15 residues. Here the CDR3 DNA reads TGTGCCAGCAGTGAAAATTTGTCCGGTAATCAGCCCCAGCATTTT. As protein: CASSENLSGNQPQHF.

The V call is TRBV7-9, the J call TRBJ2-3; TRBD1 matches 9 bases. The CDR3 sequence is 15 residues long. V lost 4 bases, J lost 2 bases, and 4 bases stayed unmatched. The germline gives CDR1 SEHNR, CDR2 FQNEAQ (reference sequence). The chain's CDR3 is CASSSGQGNTDTQYF. The CDR3 bases are TGTGCCAGCAGCTCGGGACAGGGAAACACAGATACGCAGTATTTT.

The V gene is TRBV2, the J gene TRBJ1-2; no reliable D call. V lost 2 bases and J lost 4, with 11 bases in between. CDR1 SNHLY and CDR2 FYNNEI come from the germline V gene. The CDR3 loop spans 14 amino acids. CDR3 residues: CASSEREWGYGYTF. In DNA, the CDR3 is TGTGCCAGCAGTGAAAGGGAATGGGGCTATGGCTACACCTTC.